Shown below are 22 T cell receptor beta chains from a single sample sequenced in a study of cytomegalovirus exposure and HLA in healthy donors (dated by TCRdb to 2016 to 2017). The protocol used for the library was the immunoSEQ multiplex PCR assay. For the multiplex PCR, a mixture combining 60 forward primers for TCR Vbeta segments and 13 reverse primers for TCR Jbeta segments was used. TCRdb mirrors the immuneACCESS table, restricted to in-frame sequences. Some clones are absent from its copies; in checked studies, under half trace to an unresolved V gene, and the reason for the others is unknown. A total of around 150,000 clones appear in this sample, about 72% of them only once. The top ten clones comprise less than 5% of the sample. Material for sequencing was PBMCs. These receptors came from a man in his fifties or sixties in good health and CMV-seronegative.

The chain has TRBV10-3 and TRBJ2-7, with D possibly TRBD1 on 6 matching bases. V dropped 4 bases and J dropped 3 bases, with 31 bases sitting between them. Germline V gene lookup returns CDR1 ENHRY and CDR2 SYGVKD. The CDR3 is made up of 20 amino acids. CDR3: CAISVRTRDTRRMPNYEQYF. DNA of the CDR3: TGTGCCATCAGTGTGAGAACCCGGGACACAAGAAGGATGCCCAACTACGAGCAGTACTTC.

As for this clone: One junction end disagrees with the germline gene, perhaps due to a read error. V gene TRBV7-3 combines with J gene TRBJ2-1, with D possibly being TRBD2 (6 bases). The CDR3 runs to 14 residues. Germline values: CDR1 SGHTA, CDR2 FQGTGA. The CDR3 reads CASRFGGFDNEQFF. The DNA for the CDR3 is TGTGCCAGCCGCTTCGGGGGTTTTGACAATGAGCAGTTCTTC.

This chain connects TRBV7-3 to TRBJ1-1, with TRBD1 matching 8 bases. This CDR3 contains 14 residues. Germline loops: CDR1 SGHTA, CDR2 FQGTGA. Germline trimming cut 2 bases from V and 1 base from J; bases unmatched to any gene: 0. The DNA of the CDR3 is TGTGCCAGCAGCTTAGGGACAGGGAACACTGAAGCTTTCTTT. It translates to CASSLGTGNTEAFF.

This clone was recorded a few times. As DNA, the CDR3 is TGTGCCAGCAGTTACAGGGGGAGTGGAGATACGCAGTATTTT. It specifies CASSYRGSGDTQYF. This chain connects TRBV6-6 to TRBJ2-3; D might be TRBD1 (6 bases). V dropped 2 bases and J dropped 5 bases, with 11 bases sitting between them. This CDR3 region has 14 residues. Germline lookup yields CDR1 MNHNY and CDR2 SVGAGI (reference sequence).

Points on this clone: Other nucleotide sequences from this sample produce the same CDR3. This chain connects TRBV5-4 to TRBJ2-7; TRBD1 is a possible D gene (5 bases). V was shortened by 4 bases and J by 1 base, with 12 bases between the two germline ends. CDR1 and CDR2 from the germline V gene are SGHNT and YYREEE (reference sequence). The CDR3 totals 14 residues. CDR3 in amino acids: CASSLGQDSYEQYF. CDR3 nucleotides: TGTGCCAGCAGCCTGGGGCAGGATTCCTACGAGCAGTACTTC. Combining the CDR3 with reference TRBV5-4 and TRBJ2-7 gives the whole variable domain ETGVTQSPTHLIKTRGQQVTLRCSSQSGHNTVSWYQQALGQGPQFIFQYYREEENGRGNFPPRFSGLQFPNYSSELNVNALELDDSALYLCASSLGQDSYEQYFGPGTRLTVT.

This clone appeared once. The V and J genes are TRBV19 and TRBJ2-5, with TRBD1 as a possible D gene (5 bases). There are 13 residues in the CDR3. Germline V gene data show CDR1 as LNHDA and CDR2 as SQIVND (reference sequence). The V and J ends lost 6 bases and 5 bases respectively, with 13 bases between them. The CDR3 nucleotides read TGTGCCAGTAGCCCGGACACCCGGGAGACCCAGTACTTC. This encodes CASSPDTRETQYF.

The gene calls are TRBV7-2 and TRBJ2-3; 7 bases map to TRBD2. Germline values: CDR1 SGHTA, CDR2 FQGNSA. The CDR3 covers 15 residues. Germline trimming cut 1 base from V and 2 bases from J; bases unmatched to any gene: 3. CDR3 sequence reads: CASSLEAGDTDTQYF. Here the CDR3 DNA reads TGTGCCAGCAGCTTAGAGGCGGGGGACACAGATACGCAGTATTTT.

This clone was recorded only once. One end of the junction does not line up with germline, which may come from a read error. V is TRBV28 and J is TRBJ2-7, with D possibly TRBD1 on 7 matching bases. CDR1 and CDR2 (germline): MDHEN, SYDVKM. The CDR3 has 15 residues. The CDR3 DNA follows: TGTGCTAGCAACGGGGCGGGACAGACGAGATACGAGCAGTACTTC. Its protein product is CASNGAGQTRYEQYF.

The chain links TRBV4-2 to TRBJ2-7; no clear D. The CDR3 loop spans 17 amino acids. CDR1 and CDR2 from the germline V gene are LGHNA and YNFKEQ. Trimming cost V 0 bases and J 6 bases, with 21 bases left between them. The CDR3 is CASSQDPAGAVLFEQYF. The CDR3 nucleotides are TGTGCCAGCAGCCAAGACCCCGCAGGTGCCGTCCTCTTCGAGCAGTACTTC.

The sample holds a few counts of this clone. The J gene is TRBJ1-1, the V gene TRBV5-1; 10 bases align to TRBD1. With 1 base clipped from V and 6 bases from J, the junction kept 3 bases outside the gene matches. Per germline, CDR1 SGHRS and CDR2 YFSETQ. The CDR3 runs 14 residues. CDR3 coding DNA: TGCGCCAGCAGCTTGCGACAGGGGGCTTCTGAAGCTTTCTTT. Protein: CASSLRQGASEAFF. Looking up the rest from reference TRBV5-1 and TRBJ1-1 gives the full variable domain: KAGVTQTPRYLIKTRGQQVTLSCSPISGHRSVSWYQQTPGQGLQFLFEYFSETQRNKGNFPGRFSGRQFSNSRSEMNVSTLELGDSALYLCASSLRQGASEAFFGQGTRLTVV.

V gene TRBV18 combines with J gene TRBJ2-2; 7 positions match TRBD2. The junction had 10 bases not matched to a gene; V was cut back by 3 bases and J by 3 bases. Germline values: CDR1 KGHSH, CDR2 LQKENI. CDR3 length: 17 amino acids. The CDR3 DNA sequence: TGTGCCAGCTCACCTCACCAGGCGGGAGAGGACACCGGGGAGCTGTTTTTT. Translating it yields CASSPHQAGEDTGELFF.

The rearrangement uses TRBV7-2 and TRBJ2-2; TRBD2 matches 7 bases. The CDR3 runs to 16 residues. Unmatched junction bases numbered 2, after V lost 0 bases and J lost 1 base. Germline V lookup: CDR1 SGHTA, CDR2 FQGNSA. In DNA, the CDR3 is TGTGCCAGCAGCTTAGCTTCTAGCGGGAACACCGGGGAGCTGTTTTTT. Protein: CASSLASSGNTGELFF. Full variable domain (missing parts from reference TRBV7-2 and TRBJ2-2): GAGVSQSPSNKVTEKGKDVELRCDPISGHTALYWYRQSLGQGLEFLIYFQGNSAPDKSGLPSDRFSAERTGGSVSTLTIQRTQQEDSAVYLCASSLASSGNTGELFFGEGSRLTVL.

The chain is built from TRBV18 and TRBJ1-6, with 7 positions matching TRBD1. Germline V gives CDR1 KGHSH, CDR2 LQKENI. After removal of 3 bases from V and 6 bases from J, the junction contained 5 bases not matched to a gene. This CDR3 comprises 15 residues. The DNA of the CDR3 is TGTGCCAGCTCACCGGTACAGGGGACTAATTCACCCCTCCACTTT. Translating it yields CASSPVQGTNSPLHF.

V is TRBV29-1 and J is TRBJ2-5; TRBD2 agrees at 10 bases. Germline CDR1 SQVTM, CDR2 ANQGSEA. This CDR3 comprises 13 residues. The trim removed 7 bases at V and 4 bases at J, leaving 6 bases unmatched. The CDR3 bases are TGCAGCGCTTGGACTAGCGGTTTAGAGACCCAGTACTTC. Translation gives CSAWTSGLETQYF. Full variable domain (missing parts from reference TRBV29-1 and TRBJ2-5): SAVISQKPSRDICQRGTSLTIQCQVDSQVTMMFWYRQQPGQSLTLIATANQGSEATYESGFVIDKFPISRPNLTFSTLTVSNMSPEDSSIYLCSAWTSGLETQYFGPGTRLLVL.

The genes are TRBV5-6 and TRBJ2-2; D remains unclear. Trimming cost V 6 bases and J 4 bases, with 13 bases left between them. CDR3 length: 14 residues. Germline V gene data show CDR1 as SGHDT and CDR2 as YYEEEE. The CDR3 DNA sequence: TGTGCCAGCACCTTCCCCTTTTCCACCGGGGAGCTGTTTTTT. Amino acids: CASTFPFSTGELFF.

The chain couples TRBV7-3 to TRBJ2-1; TRBD1 matches at 11 bases. The CDR3 loop spans 14 amino acids. J gave up 7 bases and V 6 bases, and 5 bases lay outside the gene matches. Germline V gene sequence: CDR1 SGHTA, CDR2 FQGTGA. CDR3 sequence reads: CASRGTGGNNEQFF. In nucleotides, the CDR3 is TGTGCCAGCAGGGGGACAGGGGGTAATAATGAGCAGTTCTTC.

This clone has only a few counts. The chain uses TRBV6-1 and TRBJ2-6; 11 bases fit TRBD1. This CDR3 region has 15 residues. Trimming took 7 bases from V and 6 from J; bases not matched to a gene: 5. Germline CDR1 and CDR2: MNHNS and SASEGT. The CDR3 loop reads CASKAGQGAANVLTF. The CDR3 coding sequence is TGTGCCAGCAAGGCTGGACAGGGGGCGGCCAACGTCCTGACTTTC.

A note on this clone: One end of the junction does not line up with germline, which may come from a read error. This chain joins TRBV6-1 and TRBJ2-7; the match to TRBD2 covers 7 bases. From germline, CDR1 is MNHNS and CDR2 SASEGT. The CDR3 is 15 amino acids. In nucleotides, the CDR3 is TGTGCCAGCAGTGTTCCAGCCTCGGGCCCAGCGGGGTTAAGCTTC. Protein product: CASSVPASGPAGLSF.

The chain combines TRBV19 with TRBJ1-5, with TRBD1 matching 7 bases. V lost 4 bases, J lost 3 bases, and 6 bases stayed unmatched. From germline, CDR1 is LNHDA and CDR2 SQIVND (reference sequence). This CDR3 spans 15 amino acids. The CDR3 sequence: CASSTRQGDNQPQHF. DNA of the CDR3: TGTGCCAGTAGTACCCGACAGGGTGACAATCAGCCCCAGCATTTT.

This chain links TRBV28 with TRBJ1-3; 8 bases are shared with TRBD1. J was trimmed by 2 bases and V by 7 bases; bases with no gene match: 4. CDR1 is MDHEN, CDR2 SYDVKM, per germline. The length of the CDR3 is 14 residues. The CDR3 DNA reads TGTGCCAGCACTTTGGACAGGGCTGGAAACACCATATATTTT. Its translation: CASTLDRAGNTIYF.

This chain links TRBV6-1 with TRBJ1-1, with D maybe TRBD1 (6 bases). The germline V and J ends were trimmed by 5 bases and 3 bases, with 16 bases remaining between them. From germline, CDR1 is MNHNS and CDR2 SASEGT. This CDR3 is built from 15 residues. The CDR3 bases are TGTGCCAGCAGTAAATGGACAGCTCCGGACACTGAAGCTTTCTTT. Encoded protein: CASSKWTAPDTEAFF.

The V gene is TRBV14, the J gene TRBJ1-2; 9 bases match TRBD1. This CDR3 has 15 amino acids. The trim removed 4 bases at V and 4 bases at J, leaving 7 bases unmatched. Germline CDR1 reads SGHDN; CDR2 reads FVKESK. CDR3 sequence: CASSRTGTGIYGYTF. CDR3 bases: TGTGCCAGCAGCCGGACCGGGACAGGGATCTATGGCTACACCTTC. The entire variable domain, with the rest obtained from reference TRBV14 and TRBJ1-2, is as follows: EAGVTQFPSHSVIEKGQTVTLRCDPISGHDNLYWYRRVMGKEIKFLLHFVKESKQDESGMPNNRFLAERTGGTYSTLKVQPAELEDSGVYFCASSRTGTGIYGYTFGSGTRLTVV.